This is a list of T cell receptor beta chains from one sample in a study of cytomegalovirus exposure and HLA in healthy donors. Here immunoSEQ multiplex PCR was the method, and the copy in TCRdb shows in-frame clones only, minus some. The top ten clones hold over 5% of a sample with 130,000 or so clones, approximately 78% of them seen once. The specimen was PBMCs. Source of these receptors: a woman aged 40-49 years in good health and CMV-seronegative. The CDR3 runs from the conserved cysteine through the conserved F or W. A D gene is named only where the DNA matches it firmly. Clone size, where shown, is once, few, many, or a class for clones that have expanded.

size: NA
D: NA
length: 16
V: TRBV7-9
J: TRBJ2-3
CDR3: CASSLSMREYADTQYF
DNA: TGTGCCAGCAGCTTATCGATGAGGGAGTACGCAGATACGCAGTATTTT

size: once
D: NA
length: 15
V: TRBV27
J: TRBJ2-5
CDR3: CASSLAGQEGETQYF
DNA: TGTGCCAGCAGTTTAGCCGGACAGGAGGGGGAGACCCAGTACTTC

size: NA
D: NA
length: 13
V: TRBV13
J: TRBJ2-5
CDR3: CASSLGGAETQYF
DNA: TGTGCCAGCAGCTTGGGGGGGGCAGAGACCCAGTACTTC

size: NA
D: NA
length: 13
V: TRBV18
J: TRBJ2-7
CDR3: CASSPGQTYEQYF
DNA: TGTGCCAGCTCACCCGGACAGACCTACGAGCAGTACTTC

size: NA
D: TRBD1
length: 16
V: TRBV28
J: TRBJ1-2
CDR3: CASSKPGTGFVYGYTF
DNA: TGTGCCAGCAGTAAACCCGGGACAGGGTTTGTCTATGGCTACACCTTC

size: few
D: TRBD1
length: 15
V: TRBV11-3
J: TRBJ2-2
CDR3: CASSFGQGAAGELFF
DNA: TGTGCCAGCAGCTTTGGGCAGGGGGCAGCCGGGGAGCTGTTTTTT

size: NA
D: TRBD2
length: 17
V: TRBV4-2
J: TRBJ2-1
CDR3: CASSQALAGAGYNEQFF
DNA: TGTGCCAGCAGCCAAGCGCTAGCGGGAGCGGGCTACAATGAGCAGTTCTTC

size: NA
D: NA
length: 16
V: TRBV28
J: TRBJ2-7
CDR3: CASSFYVGQSSYEQYF
DNA: TGTGCCAGCAGTTTCTACGTGGGGCAAAGCTCCTACGAGCAGTACTTC

size: few
D: NA
length: 16
V: TRBV4-2
J: TRBJ1-1
CDR3: CASSQELRWMNTEAFF
DNA: TGTGCCAGCAGCCAAGAGCTCAGGTGGATGAACACTGAAGCTTTCTTT

size: NA
D: TRBD1
length: 18
V: TRBV4-1
J: TRBJ1-1
CDR3: CASSQAGPGTGVNTEAFF
DNA: TGCGCCAGCAGCCAAGCGGGACCCGGGACAGGGGTTAACACTGAAGCTTTCTTT

size: NA
D: NA
length: 14
V: TRBV28
J: TRBJ1-1
CDR3: CASSLVYQGRLAFF
DNA: TGTGCCAGCAGTTTAGTATACCAGGGTAGGTTGGCTTTCTTT

size: few
D: NA
length: 13
V: TRBV29-1
J: TRBJ2-2
CDR3: CSVSGEKTGELFF
DNA: TGCAGCGTTTCGGGGGAAAAAACCGGGGAGCTGTTTTTT

size: NA
D: TRBD2
length: 15
V: TRBV27
J: TRBJ2-2
CDR3: CASSPWGGNTGELFF
DNA: TGTGCCAGCAGTCCCTGGGGGGGGAACACCGGGGAGCTGTTTTTT

size: NA
D: TRBD1
length: 18
V: TRBV11-2
J: TRBJ2-4
CDR3: CASSSRTGLDLAKNSQYF
DNA: TGTGCCAGCAGCTCCCGGACAGGCCTTGACTTAGCCAAAAACAGTCAGTACTTC

size: once
D: TRBD1
length: 15
V: TRBV27
J: TRBJ1-5
CDR3: CASSSDRGGNQPQHF
DNA: TGTGCCAGCAGTTCCGACAGGGGCGGCAATCAGCCCCAGCATTTT

size: NA
D: NA
length: 14
V: TRBV9
J: TRBJ2-7
CDR3: CASSLIPSSYEQYF
DNA: TGTGCCAGCAGCCTCATACCGAGCTCCTACGAGCAGTACTTC

size: NA
D: NA
length: 13
V: TRBV28
J: TRBJ1-1
CDR3: CATDGAMNTEAFF
DNA: TGTGCCACCGACGGAGCCATGAACACTGAAGCTTTCTTT

size: few
D: TRBD1
length: 15
V: TRBV28
J: TRBJ2-7
CDR3: CASSLWGQGMYEQYF
DNA: TGTGCCAGCAGTTTATGGGGACAGGGAATGTACGAGCAGTACTTC

size: NA
D: TRBD2
length: 20
V: TRBV28
J: TRBJ2-3
CDR3: CASSPARLAGASRGTDTQYF
DNA: TGTGCCAGCAGCCCGGCTCGACTAGCGGGGGCGTCGCGTGGCACAGATACGCAGTATTTT

size: once
D: NA
length: 16
V: TRBV7-2
J: TRBJ1-3
CDR3: CASSLGTASSGNTIYF
DNA: TGTGCCAGCAGCTTAGGGACAGCCAGCTCTGGAAACACCATATATTTT

size: NA
D: NA
length: 11
V: TRBV2
J: TRBJ2-5
CDR3: CASSPRETQYF
DNA: TGTGCCAGCAGTCCGAGGGAGACCCAGTACTTC

size: NA
D: TRBD1
length: 15
V: TRBV12-5
J: TRBJ2-1
CDR3: CASGPGQGRYNEQFF
DNA: TGTGCTAGTGGTCCAGGACAGGGCCGCTACAATGAGCAGTTCTTC

size: NA
D: NA
length: 17
V: TRBV9
J: TRBJ2-3
CDR3: CASTPQGSIKWADTQYF
DNA: TGTGCCAGCACCCCACAGGGTTCCATCAAGTGGGCAGATACGCAGTATTTT

size: NA
D: NA
length: 15
V: TRBV9
J: TRBJ2-3
CDR3: CASSVRDSSTDTQYF
DNA: TGTGCCAGCAGCGTACGAGACTCTAGCACAGATACGCAGTATTTT

size: NA
D: TRBD1
length: 15
V: TRBV7-8
J: TRBJ1-1
CDR3: CASSLLSGTGSEAFF
DNA: TGTGCCAGCAGCTTACTTTCCGGGACAGGGTCTGAAGCTTTCTTT

size: NA
D: NA
length: 13
V: TRBV6-1
J: TRBJ2-2
CDR3: CASKTSNTGELFF
DNA: TGTGCCAGCAAAACTTCGAACACCGGGGAGCTGTTTTTT

size: NA
D: NA
length: 11
V: TRBV5-1
J: TRBJ2-7
CDR3: CASSTTYEQYF
DNA: TGCGCCAGCTCAACTACCTACGAGCAGTACTTC

size: NA
D: TRBD2
length: 16
V: TRBV7-9
J: TRBJ2-1
CDR3: CASSLAMGLAKDEQFF
DNA: TGTGCCAGCAGCTTAGCGATGGGACTAGCCAAGGATGAGCAGTTCTTC

size: NA
D: TRBD1
length: 15
V: TRBV19
J: TRBJ1-4
CDR3: CASSSTGGSREKLFF
DNA: TGTGCCAGTAGTTCAACAGGGGGCTCGAGAGAAAAACTGTTTTTT

size: NA
D: TRBD1
length: 14
V: TRBV28
J: TRBJ1-5
CDR3: CASSETGLGQPQHF
DNA: TGTGCCAGCAGTGAGACAGGGCTGGGTCAGCCCCAGCATTTT

size: NA
D: NA
length: 13
V: TRBV11-2
J: TRBJ2-7
CDR3: CASSLGQTYGQYF
DNA: TGTGCCAGCAGCCTTGGACAGACTTACGGGCAGTACTTC

size: few
D: TRBD1
length: 14
V: TRBV7-9
J: TRBJ2-7
CDR3: CASSPRTGGYEQYF
DNA: TGTGCCAGCAGCCCGAGGACAGGGGGGTACGAGCAGTACTTC

size: NA
D: NA
length: 15
V: TRBV11-2
J: TRBJ1-4
CDR3: CASTGRGKRNEKLFF
DNA: TGTGCCAGCACGGGAAGGGGGAAACGCAATGAAAAACTGTTTTTT

size: NA
D: NA
length: 16
V: TRBV7-2
J: TRBJ2-3
CDR3: CASSFRSSTSTDTQYF
DNA: TGTGCCAGCAGCTTCCGCTCTAGTACTAGCACAGATACGCAGTATTTT

size: NA
D: NA
length: 14
V: TRBV4-1
J: TRBJ1-1
CDR3: CASSLGVGNTEAFF
DNA: TGCGCCAGCAGCCTGGGCGTGGGGAACACTGAAGCTTTCTTT

size: NA
D: TRBD1
length: 14
V: TRBV5-5
J: TRBJ2-7
CDR3: CASSYTGGPYEQYF
DNA: TGTGCCAGCAGCTACACAGGGGGCCCCTACGAGCAGTACTTC

size: NA
D: TRBD1
length: 15
V: TRBV28
J: TRBJ1-1
CDR3: CASIGTGSFNTEAFF
DNA: TGTGCCAGCATCGGGACAGGGTCTTTTAACACTGAAGCTTTCTTT

size: NA
D: TRBD2
length: 15
V: TRBV11-2
J: TRBJ2-3
CDR3: CASSRTSGYTDTQYF
DNA: TGTGCCAGCAGCAGGACTAGCGGGTACACAGATACGCAGTATTTT

size: NA
D: TRBD2
length: 14
V: TRBV5-1
J: TRBJ2-1
CDR3: CASRTSGTYNEQFF
DNA: TGCGCCAGCAGAACTAGCGGGACATACAATGAGCAGTTCTTC

size: once
D: NA
length: 15
V: TRBV4-3
J: TRBJ2-7
CDR3: CASSQDLGETYEQYF
DNA: TGCGCCAGCAGCCAAGATCTTGGGGAGACCTACGAGCAGTACTTC

size: NA
D: NA
length: 13
V: TRBV10-3
J: TRBJ1-4
CDR3: CAIRRGNNEKLFF
DNA: TGTGCCATCAGAAGGGGGAATAATGAAAAACTGTTTTTT

size: few
D: NA
length: 13
V: TRBV12-5
J: TRBJ2-7
CDR3: CASGLGRGYEQYF
DNA: TGTGCTAGTGGTTTGGGCAGGGGCTACGAGCAGTACTTC

size: NA
D: NA
length: 13
V: TRBV18
J: TRBJ1-3
CDR3: CASSPELGNTIYF
DNA: TGTGCCAGCTCACCAGAGTTAGGAAACACCATATATTTT

size: NA
D: NA
length: 12
V: TRBV27
J: TRBJ2-5
CDR3: CASSVLGGTQYF
DNA: TGTGCCAGCAGTGTCCTCGGTGGGACCCAGTACTTC

size: once
D: NA
length: 14
V: TRBV27
J: TRBJ2-3
CDR3: CASSYRGGTDTQYF
DNA: TGTGCCAGCAGTTACCGGGGAGGCACAGATACGCAGTATTTT

size: once
D: NA
length: 12
V: TRBV2
J: TRBJ2-7
CDR3: CASSLEEYEQYF
DNA: TGTGCCAGCAGCCTCGAGGAGTACGAGCAGTACTTC

size: NA
D: TRBD1
length: 13
V: TRBV9
J: TRBJ2-7
CDR3: CASSPRQGHEQYF
DNA: TGTGCCAGCAGCCCCCGACAGGGCCACGAGCAGTACTTC

size: NA
D: TRBD1
length: 16
V: TRBV7-9
J: TRBJ1-5
CDR3: CSSSLSWDRSNQPQHF
DNA: TGTTCCAGCAGCTTATCCTGGGACAGATCCAATCAGCCCCAGCATTTT